A single sample is the source of the 20 T cell receptor beta chains below, sequenced in a study of cytomegalovirus exposure and HLA in healthy donors. PCR involved 60 Vbeta and 13 Jbeta primers. TCRdb's copy holds only in-frame clones and misses some; the assay was immunoSEQ multiplex PCR. The sample gives fewer than 300,000 clones, more than 80% of which show up once; around 4% is in the top ten. The specimen was PBMCs. These receptors all stem from a man aged 35-49 years in good health and CMV-seropositive.

J is TRBJ1-2 and V is TRBV19, with 7 bases lining up with TRBD1. The CDR3 totals 14 residues. The germline V gene has CDR1 LNHDA and CDR2 SQIVND (reference sequence). J gave up 5 bases and V 10 bases, and 13 bases lay outside the gene matches. DNA for the CDR3: TGTGCCACACAGGGAGTAGGGACAGAGTATGGCTACACCTTC. It codes for CATQGVGTEYGYTF.

Comments on this clone: Other DNA sequences within the sample encode an identical CDR3. The rearrangement joins TRBV29-1 to TRBJ1-1; perhaps TRBD1 as D (6 bases). Germline V CDR1 and CDR2: SQVTM, ANQGSEA. V was shortened by 5 bases and J by 0 bases, with 10 bases between the two germline ends. The CDR3 totals 13 residues. CDR3 bases: TGCAGCGTTTTGACAGGTGTGAACACTGAAGCTTTCTTT. Its protein is CSVLTGVNTEAFF.

The chain employs TRBV30 and TRBJ1-1; unclear D gene. Trimming stripped 2 bases from V and 7 bases from J, with 17 bases between. The CDR3 is 14 residues long. The germline V gene has CDR1 GTSNPN and CDR2 SVGIG (reference sequence). The CDR3 nucleotides read TGTGCCTGGAGTCAGTTCCCCCCGGGAGATGAAGCTTTCTTT. It encodes CAWSQFPPGDEAFF.

The chain recombines TRBV7-9 with TRBJ1-5; tentative D call: TRBD1 (5 bases). Deletions cut 7 bases from V and 3 bases from J, with 10 bases between. Germline V gives CDR1 SEHNR, CDR2 FQNEAQ (reference sequence). This CDR3 has 13 amino acids. In DNA form, the CDR3 reads TGTGCCAGCACATCAGGGTACAATCAGCCCCAGCATTTT. Translating it yields CASTSGYNQPQHF. Full variable domain (outside the CDR3, taken from reference TRBV7-9 and TRBJ1-5): DTGVSQNPRHKITKRGQNVTFRCDPISEHNRLYWYRQTLGQGPEFLTYFQNEAQLEKSRLLSDRFSAERPKGSFSTLEIQRTEQGDSAMYLCASTSGYNQPQHFGDGTRLSIL.

In regard to this clone: Other DNA sequences within the sample encode an identical CDR3. The J gene is TRBJ2-2, the V gene TRBV5-1; D is perhaps TRBD1 (6 bases). The germline CDR1 and CDR2 sequences are SGHRS and YFSETQ. V was pared by 0 bases and J by 1 base, with 10 bases between. This CDR3 has 16 residues. The CDR3 protein is CASSLAGQRNTGELFF. In DNA form, the CDR3 reads TGCGCCAGCAGCTTGGCTGGACAGAGGAACACCGGGGAGCTGTTTTTT.

CDR3 in DNA: TGCGCCAGCAGCCAAAATAGCGGGAAATCCTACAATGAGCAGTTCTTC. Its translation is CASSQNSGKSYNEQFF. The V gene is TRBV4-1, the J gene TRBJ2-1; 8 bases fit TRBD2. This CDR3 comprises 16 residues. The germline gives CDR1 MGHRA, CDR2 YSYEKL. V was pared by 2 bases and J by 1 base, with 4 bases of the junction left unmatched.

This clone was observed a single time. The chain employs TRBV7-2 and TRBJ1-1, with 8 bases matching TRBD1. The V gene end was trimmed by 2 bases and the J gene end by 1 base; junction bases not matched to a gene: 3. Germline loops: CDR1 SGHTA, CDR2 FQGNSA. The CDR3 totals 15 residues. CDR3 amino acids: CASSLSGTGNTEAFF. The CDR3, as DNA: TGTGCCAGCAGCTTATCCGGGACAGGGAACACTGAAGCTTTCTTT.

This chain uses TRBV7-9 with TRBJ2-7; 7 nucleotides align to TRBD1. Trimming removed 5 bases from V and 7 bases from J; junction bases left unmatched: 14. There are 15 residues in the CDR3. CDR1 is SEHNR and CDR2 is FQNEAQ in the germline V gene (reference sequence). The CDR3 sequence: CASSEGGFREGEQYF. CDR3 nucleotide sequence: TGTGCCAGCAGCGAAGGGGGCTTCAGGGAAGGGGAGCAGTACTTC.

As for this clone: In the same sample, other DNA sequences code for this CDR3. The chain joins TRBV28 to TRBJ1-1; perhaps TRBD1 as D (6 bases). Germline loops: CDR1 MDHEN, CDR2 SYDVKM. V lost 3 bases, J lost 5 bases, and 10 bases lay in between. CDR3 size: 13 residues. The CDR3 is CASSLAQGTEAFF. The DNA of the CDR3 is TGTGCCAGCAGTTTGGCACAGGGAACTGAAGCTTTCTTT.

The rearrangement joins TRBV6-1 to TRBJ2-7; weak D call: TRBD2 (6 bases). Germline CDR1 MNHNS, CDR2 SASEGT. There are 15 residues in the CDR3. The V gene lost 8 bases and the J gene lost 2 bases, with 19 bases spanning the gap. The CDR3 sequence is CASGGLGEGTYEQYF. The CDR3 DNA is TGTGCCAGCGGGGGACTGGGGGAAGGAACCTACGAGCAGTACTTC.

The J gene is TRBJ2-6, the V gene TRBV11-2; a possible D gene is TRBD1 (5 bases). Trimming cost V 1 base and J 0 bases, with 16 bases left between them. Per germline, CDR1 SGHAT and CDR2 FQNNGV. This CDR3 is built from 19 residues. In DNA form, the CDR3 reads TGTGCCAGCAGCTTAGGGTTGGGCCAGGGCACCTCTGGGGCCAACGTCCTGACTTTC. It codes for CASSLGLGQGTSGANVLTF.

The rearrangement links TRBV9 to TRBJ2-7, with D possibly TRBD1 on 5 matching bases. This CDR3 is built from 13 residues. CDR1 is SGDLS, CDR2 YYNGEE, per germline. V was cut by 4 bases and J by 1 base, with 9 bases left in between. CDR3 residues: CASSPQGSYEQYF. The CDR3 DNA is TGTGCCAGCAGCCCCCAGGGTTCCTACGAGCAGTACTTC.

This clone was seen a handful of times. The chain links TRBV5-1 to TRBJ2-7, with 8 bases matching TRBD2. V lost 0 bases and J lost 1; bases outside the gene matches: 3. This CDR3 contains 15 residues. In germline, CDR1 is SGHRS, CDR2 YFSETQ. This CDR3 reads CASSLGREASYEQYF. The DNA for the CDR3 is TGCGCCAGCAGCTTGGGGCGGGAGGCATCCTACGAGCAGTACTTC. Using reference TRBV5-1 and TRBJ2-7 for the parts outside the CDR3, the full variable domain is KAGVTQTPRYLIKTRGQQVTLSCSPISGHRSVSWYQQTPGQGLQFLFEYFSETQRNKGNFPGRFSGRQFSNSRSEMNVSTLELGDSALYLCASSLGREASYEQYFGPGTRLTVT.

The chain is built from TRBV7-9 and TRBJ1-4, with a possible D match to TRBD1 (5 bases). V shed 4 bases and J shed 5 bases, with 20 bases lying between them. CDR3 length: 17 residues. Germline V lookup: CDR1 SEHNR, CDR2 FQNEAQ (reference sequence). The CDR3 reads CASSSSRTSGSNEKLFF. DNA for the CDR3: TGTGCCAGCAGCTCTAGTCGGACAAGCGGGTCGAATGAAAAACTGTTTTTT.

The chain has TRBV5-1 and TRBJ2-1; 8 nucleotides match TRBD2. Germline loops: CDR1 SGHRS, CDR2 YFSETQ. The CDR3 is 16 amino acids. After removal of 2 bases from V and 0 bases from J, the junction contained 4 bases not matched to a gene. CDR3 region: CASSFSGGNSYNEQFF. The CDR3, as DNA: TGCGCCAGCAGCTTCTCGGGGGGGAACTCCTACAATGAGCAGTTCTTC.

As concerns this clone: One end of the junction does not line up with germline, which may come from a read error. The chain joins TRBV7-9 to TRBJ2-1; TRBD2 aligns across 14 bases. The germline gives CDR1 SEHNR, CDR2 FQNEAQ (reference sequence). This CDR3 has 17 amino acids. The chain's CDR3 is CSSSSPGLAGVHDEQFF. The CDR3 DNA reads TGTTCCAGCAGCTCACCGGGACTAGCGGGAGTTCATGATGAGCAGTTCTTC.

V gene TRBV29-1 combines with J gene TRBJ1-5; 7 nucleotides line up with TRBD1. The CDR3 loop spans 12 amino acids. V shed 6 bases and J 5 bases; nucleotides not matched to a gene: 4. The V gene's germline CDR1 is SQVTM and CDR2 ANQGSEA. CDR3 nucleotide sequence: TGCAGCGTAGTCACAGGGGATCAGCCCCAGCATTTT. It yields the protein CSVVTGDQPQHF. Supplemented by reference TRBV29-1 and TRBJ1-5, the full variable domain reads SAVISQKPSRDICQRGTSLTIQCQVDSQVTMMFWYRQQPGQSLTLIATANQGSEATYESGFVIDKFPISRPNLTFSTLTVSNMSPEDSSIYLCSVVTGDQPQHFGDGTRLSIL.

This chain connects TRBV25-1 to TRBJ2-7; weak D call: TRBD2 (6 bases). The CDR3 covers 14 residues. In germline, CDR1 is MGHDK, CDR2 SYGVNS. Trimming shortened V by 1 base and J by 6 bases, and 13 bases separated the two germline ends. The CDR3 sequence is CASSEFPGVSEQYF. CDR3 sequence (DNA): TGTGCCAGCAGTGAATTTCCGGGGGTGTCCGAGCAGTACTTC.

J is TRBJ2-1 and V is TRBV27, with TRBD2 identical over 8 bases. CDR1 and CDR2 (germline): MNHEY, SMNVEV (reference sequence). The CDR3 spans 20 residues. V shed 3 bases, J shed 4 bases, and the junction held 20 bases outside the gene matches. The CDR3: CASSLFQGRRRGVPYNEQFF. CDR3 in DNA: TGTGCCAGCAGTTTGTTTCAGGGGAGACGGCGGGGGGTCCCTTACAATGAGCAGTTCTTC.

The rearrangement links TRBV9 to TRBJ2-3, with 11 nucleotides matching TRBD2. Looked up from germline, CDR1 is SGDLS and CDR2 is YYNGEE. This CDR3 comprises 16 residues. With V trimmed by 2 bases and J by 4 bases, 6 bases remained unmatched. The CDR3 bases are TGTGCCAGCAGCGTCCCTCTAGCGGGAGGTTCAGATACGCAGTATTTT. This sequence encodes CASSVPLAGGSDTQYF.